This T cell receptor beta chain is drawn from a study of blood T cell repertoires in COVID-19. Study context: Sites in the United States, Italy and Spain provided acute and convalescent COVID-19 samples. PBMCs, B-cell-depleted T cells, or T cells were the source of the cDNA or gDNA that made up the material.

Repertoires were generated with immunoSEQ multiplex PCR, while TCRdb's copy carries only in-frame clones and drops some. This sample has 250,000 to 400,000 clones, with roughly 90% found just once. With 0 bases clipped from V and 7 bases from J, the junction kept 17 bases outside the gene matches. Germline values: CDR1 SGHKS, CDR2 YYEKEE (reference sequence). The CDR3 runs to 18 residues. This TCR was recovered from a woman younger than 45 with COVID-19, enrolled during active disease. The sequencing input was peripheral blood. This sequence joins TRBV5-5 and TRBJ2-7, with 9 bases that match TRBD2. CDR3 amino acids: CASSLDLAGPTPGFEQYF. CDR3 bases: TGTGCCAGCAGCTTGGACCTAGCGGGACCGACCCCGGGGTTTGAGCAGTACTTC. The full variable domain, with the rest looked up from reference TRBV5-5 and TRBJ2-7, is DAGVTQSPTHLIKTRGQQVTLRCSPISGHKSVSWYQQVLGQGPQFIFQYYEKEERGRGNFPDRFSARQFPNYSSELNVNALLLGDSALYLCASSLDLAGPTPGFEQYFGPGTRLTVT.